This TCR beta chain was documented in a study of radiotherapy plus CTLA-4 blockade in lung cancer. Per the germline V gene, CDR1 is SGHDT and CDR2 is YYEEEE. Germline trimming cut 3 bases from V and 0 bases from J; bases unmatched to any gene: 10. The CDR3 consists of 18 residues. Sequenced by immunoSEQ multiplex PCR; TCRdb stores in-frame clones only, minus some. The table records approximately 60,000 clones, roughly four fifths of them present only once. Sequencing was performed on peripheral blood, taken from a patient treated with radiotherapy plus ipilimumab. This receptor was identified in a human donor with non-small cell lung cancer whose response to radiotherapy plus ipilimumab could not be evaluated. V and J are TRBV5-6 and TRBJ1-5, with 9 bases aligning to TRBD1. CDR3 in amino acids: CASSSPGQGMISNQPQHF. For the CDR3, the DNA is TGTGCCAGCAGCTCCCCGGGACAGGGAATGATTAGCAATCAGCCCCAGCATTTT.